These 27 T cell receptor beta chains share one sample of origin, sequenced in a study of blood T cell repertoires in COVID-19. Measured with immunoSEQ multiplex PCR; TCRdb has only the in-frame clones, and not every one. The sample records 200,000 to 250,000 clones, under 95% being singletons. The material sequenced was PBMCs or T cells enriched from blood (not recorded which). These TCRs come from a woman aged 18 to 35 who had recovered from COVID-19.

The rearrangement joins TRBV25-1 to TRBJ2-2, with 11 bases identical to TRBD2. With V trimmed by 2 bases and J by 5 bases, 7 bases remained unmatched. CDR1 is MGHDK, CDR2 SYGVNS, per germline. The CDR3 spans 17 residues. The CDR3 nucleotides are TGTGCCAGCAGTGAAACACGACTAGCGGGGAAAACCGGGGAGCTGTTTTTT. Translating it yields CASSETRLAGKTGELFF.

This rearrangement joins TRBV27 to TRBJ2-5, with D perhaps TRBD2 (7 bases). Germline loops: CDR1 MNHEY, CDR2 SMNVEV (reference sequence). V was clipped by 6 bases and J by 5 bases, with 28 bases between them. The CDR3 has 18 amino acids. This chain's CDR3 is CASSYGGGRVVISETQYF. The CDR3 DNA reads TGTGCCAGCAGCTATGGGGGGGGGCGCGTGGTTATTTCGGAGACCCAGTACTTC.

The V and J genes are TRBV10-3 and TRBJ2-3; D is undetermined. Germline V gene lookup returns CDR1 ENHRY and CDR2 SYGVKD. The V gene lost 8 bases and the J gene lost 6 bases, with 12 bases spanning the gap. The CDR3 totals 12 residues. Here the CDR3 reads CAIGPLSDTQYF. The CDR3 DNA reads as TGTGCCATCGGCCCGCTTTCGGATACGCAGTATTTT.

The CDR3, as DNA: TGTGCCAGCAGCCAGGTCCCTCTAGAATGGAACACTGAAGCTTTCTTT. Translation gives CASSQVPLEWNTEAFF. The chain joins TRBV3-1 (or the pseudogene TRBV3-2) to TRBJ1-1; D is unclear. The CDR3 is made up of 16 amino acids. Trimming stripped 3 bases from V and 1 base from J, with 15 bases between. Germline values: CDR1 LGHDT, CDR2 YNNKEL (reference sequence).

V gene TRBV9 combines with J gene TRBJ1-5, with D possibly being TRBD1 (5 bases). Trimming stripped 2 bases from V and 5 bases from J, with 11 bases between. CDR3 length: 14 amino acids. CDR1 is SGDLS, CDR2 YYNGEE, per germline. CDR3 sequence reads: CASSVGTGDQPQHF. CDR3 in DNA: TGTGCCAGCAGCGTCGGGACGGGGGATCAGCCCCAGCATTTT.

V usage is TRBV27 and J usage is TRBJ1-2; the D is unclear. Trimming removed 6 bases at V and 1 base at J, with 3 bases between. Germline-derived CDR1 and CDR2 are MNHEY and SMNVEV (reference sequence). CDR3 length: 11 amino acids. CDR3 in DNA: TGTGCCAGCAGCCTTAACTATGGCTACACCTTC. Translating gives CASSLNYGYTF.

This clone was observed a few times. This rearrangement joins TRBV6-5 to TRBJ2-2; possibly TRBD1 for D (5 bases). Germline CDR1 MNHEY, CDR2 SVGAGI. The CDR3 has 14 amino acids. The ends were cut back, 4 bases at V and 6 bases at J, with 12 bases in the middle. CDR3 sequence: CASSSSQVPGELFF. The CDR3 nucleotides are TGTGCCAGCAGTTCATCACAGGTCCCCGGGGAGCTGTTTTTT.

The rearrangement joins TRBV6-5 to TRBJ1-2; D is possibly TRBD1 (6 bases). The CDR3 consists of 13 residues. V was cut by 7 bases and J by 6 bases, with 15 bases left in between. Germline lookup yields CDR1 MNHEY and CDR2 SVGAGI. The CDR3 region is CASMRGGGDGYTF. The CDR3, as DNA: TGTGCCAGCATGAGGGGGGGAGGTGATGGCTACACCTTC.

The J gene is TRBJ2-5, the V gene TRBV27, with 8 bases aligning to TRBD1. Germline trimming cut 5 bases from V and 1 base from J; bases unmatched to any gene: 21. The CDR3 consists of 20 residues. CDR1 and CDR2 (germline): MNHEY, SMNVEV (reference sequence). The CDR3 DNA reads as TGTGCCAGCAGTCTCCTCGCCCCCAGGGGGCGCTTACCTCTCCAAGAGACCCAGTACTTC. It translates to CASSLLAPRGRLPLQETQYF.

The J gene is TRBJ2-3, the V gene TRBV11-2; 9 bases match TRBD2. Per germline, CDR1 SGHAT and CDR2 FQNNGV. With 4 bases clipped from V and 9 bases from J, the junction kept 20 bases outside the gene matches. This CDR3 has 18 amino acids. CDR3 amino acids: CASSSAPGLAQDFLTQYF. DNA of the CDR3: TGTGCCAGCAGCTCGGCCCCGGGACTAGCACAGGACTTCCTAACGCAGTATTTT.

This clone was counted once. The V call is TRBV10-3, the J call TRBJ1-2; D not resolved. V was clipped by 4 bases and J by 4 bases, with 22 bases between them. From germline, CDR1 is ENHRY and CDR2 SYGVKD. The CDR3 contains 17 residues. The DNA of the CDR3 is TGTGCCATCAGTGTCCTTGTACCGGGAGACGAGAGCTATGGCTACACCTTC. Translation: CAISVLVPGDESYGYTF.

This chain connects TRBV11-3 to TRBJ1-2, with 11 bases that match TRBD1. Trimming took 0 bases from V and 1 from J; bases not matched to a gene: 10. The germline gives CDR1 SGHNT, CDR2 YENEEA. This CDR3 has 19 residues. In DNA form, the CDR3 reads TGTGCCAGCAGCTTAGAGTCGGTCTGGGACAGGGGGATTAACTATGGCTACACCTTC. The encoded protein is CASSLESVWDRGINYGYTF.

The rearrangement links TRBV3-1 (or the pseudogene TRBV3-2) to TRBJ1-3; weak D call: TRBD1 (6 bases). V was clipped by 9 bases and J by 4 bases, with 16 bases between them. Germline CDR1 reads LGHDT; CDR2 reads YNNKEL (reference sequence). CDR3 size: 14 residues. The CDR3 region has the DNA TGTGCCAGTGCGATAAGGGGGGGAGGAAACACCATATATTTT. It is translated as CASAIRGGGNTIYF.

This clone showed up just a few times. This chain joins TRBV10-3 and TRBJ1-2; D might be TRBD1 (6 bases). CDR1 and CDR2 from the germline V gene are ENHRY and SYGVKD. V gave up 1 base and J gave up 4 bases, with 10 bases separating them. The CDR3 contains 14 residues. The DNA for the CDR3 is TGTGCCATCAGTGAGTTGGACAGATCCTATGGCTACACCTTC. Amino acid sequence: CAISELDRSYGYTF.

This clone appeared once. CDR3 in amino acids: CASSDLGTGGGGYTF. The CDR3 nucleotides read TGTGCCAGCAGTGATTTGGGGACAGGGGGCGGAGGCTACACCTTC. The chain couples TRBV25-1 to TRBJ1-2, with 12 nucleotides matching TRBD1. This CDR3 is built from 15 residues. With 3 bases clipped from V and 8 bases from J, the junction kept 7 bases outside the gene matches. Germline V lookup: CDR1 MGHDK, CDR2 SYGVNS.

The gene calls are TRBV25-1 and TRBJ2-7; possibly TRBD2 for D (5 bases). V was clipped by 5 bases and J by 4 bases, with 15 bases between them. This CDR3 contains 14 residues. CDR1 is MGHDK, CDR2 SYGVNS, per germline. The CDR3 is CASSFRGTGYEQYF. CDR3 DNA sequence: TGTGCCAGCAGTTTCCGCGGAACGGGGTACGAGCAGTACTTC.

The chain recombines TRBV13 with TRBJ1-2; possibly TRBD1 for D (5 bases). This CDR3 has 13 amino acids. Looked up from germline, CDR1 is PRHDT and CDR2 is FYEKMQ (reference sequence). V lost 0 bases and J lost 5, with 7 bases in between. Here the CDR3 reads CASSLGGRYGYTF. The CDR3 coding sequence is TGTGCCAGCAGCTTAGGGGGGCGTTATGGCTACACCTTC.

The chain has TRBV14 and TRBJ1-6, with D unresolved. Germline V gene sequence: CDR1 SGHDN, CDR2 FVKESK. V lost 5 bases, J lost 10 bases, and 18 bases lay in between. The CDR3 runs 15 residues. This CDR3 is CASSARPLGGSPLHF. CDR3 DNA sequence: TGTGCCAGCAGCGCCCGTCCGCTTGGAGGCTCACCCCTCCACTTT. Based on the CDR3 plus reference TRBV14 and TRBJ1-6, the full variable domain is EAGVTQFPSHSVIEKGQTVTLRCDPISGHDNLYWYRRVMGKEIKFLLHFVKESKQDESGMPNNRFLAERTGGTYSTLKVQPAELEDSGVYFCASSARPLGGSPLHFGNGTRLTVT.

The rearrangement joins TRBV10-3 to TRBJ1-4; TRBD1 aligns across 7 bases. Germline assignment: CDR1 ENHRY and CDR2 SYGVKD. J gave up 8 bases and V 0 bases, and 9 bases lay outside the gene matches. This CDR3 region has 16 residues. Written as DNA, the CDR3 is TGTGCCATCAGTGAGTCGTCGGAGACAGGGAACGAAAAACTGTTTTTT. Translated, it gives CAISESSETGNEKLFF.

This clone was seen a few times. Here the CDR3 reads CASSSSGGGWETQYF. CDR3 sequence (DNA): TGTGCCAGCAGCTCGTCCGGGGGGGGCTGGGAGACCCAGTACTTC. The V gene is TRBV7-2, the J gene TRBJ2-5; the match to TRBD2 covers 8 bases. Trimming at V came to 4 bases and at J to 5 bases, leaving 9 bases not matched to a gene. CDR1 and CDR2 (germline): SGHTA, FQGNSA. The CDR3 length is 15 residues.

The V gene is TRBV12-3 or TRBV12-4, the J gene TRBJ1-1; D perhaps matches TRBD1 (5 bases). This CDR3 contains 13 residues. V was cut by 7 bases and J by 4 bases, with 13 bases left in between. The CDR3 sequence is CASTSGGGTEAFF. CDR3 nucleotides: TGTGCCAGCACCTCCGGGGGGGGCACTGAAGCTTTCTTT.

The CDR3 DNA follows: TGTGCCAGTAGGACCCGGGACAGACTTTCCCAGCCCCAGCATTTT. Translating it yields CASRTRDRLSQPQHF. The chain couples TRBV19 to TRBJ1-5; 7 bases map to TRBD1. V lost 6 bases and J lost 7; bases outside the gene matches: 12. Germline lookup yields CDR1 LNHDA and CDR2 SQIVND (reference sequence). The CDR3 has 15 residues.

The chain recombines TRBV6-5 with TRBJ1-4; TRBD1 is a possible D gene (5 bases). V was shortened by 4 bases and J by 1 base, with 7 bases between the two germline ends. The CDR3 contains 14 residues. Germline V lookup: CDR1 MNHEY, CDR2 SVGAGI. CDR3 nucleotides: TGTGCCAGCAGTTCAGGGAAAACTAATGAAAAACTGTTTTTT. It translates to CASSSGKTNEKLFF.

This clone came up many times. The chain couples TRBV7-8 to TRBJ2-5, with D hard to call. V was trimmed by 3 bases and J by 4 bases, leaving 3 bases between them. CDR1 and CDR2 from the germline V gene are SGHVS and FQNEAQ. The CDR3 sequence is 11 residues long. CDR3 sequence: CASSFRETQYF. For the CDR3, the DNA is TGTGCCAGCAGCTTTCGAGAGACCCAGTACTTC.

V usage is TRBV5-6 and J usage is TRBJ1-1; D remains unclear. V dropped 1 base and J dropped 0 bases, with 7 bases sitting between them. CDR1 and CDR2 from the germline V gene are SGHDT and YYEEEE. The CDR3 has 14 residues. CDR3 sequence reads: CASSLRTVNTEAFF. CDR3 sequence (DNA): TGTGCCAGCAGCTTGAGGACTGTGAACACTGAAGCTTTCTTT.

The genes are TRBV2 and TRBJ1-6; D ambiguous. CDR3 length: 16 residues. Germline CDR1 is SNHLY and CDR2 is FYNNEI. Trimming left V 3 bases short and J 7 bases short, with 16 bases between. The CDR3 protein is CASSDAFSGGNSPLHF. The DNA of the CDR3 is TGTGCCAGCAGTGATGCTTTTTCGGGTGGCAATTCACCCCTCCACTTT.

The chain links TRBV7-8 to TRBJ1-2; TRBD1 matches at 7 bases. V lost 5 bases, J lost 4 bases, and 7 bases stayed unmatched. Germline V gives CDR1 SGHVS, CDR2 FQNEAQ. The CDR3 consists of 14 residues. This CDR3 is CASSMTGFGYGYTF. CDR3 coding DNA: TGTGCCAGCAGCATGACAGGGTTCGGCTATGGCTACACCTTC.